This T cell receptor (beta chain) was recorded in a study of blood T cell repertoires in COVID-19. Study summary: From T cells, B-cell-depleted T cells, or PBMCs came the material, which was cDNA or gDNA.

Per the study methods: The assay estimated nucleated cells by amplifying reference gene primers. Clones were read by immunoSEQ multiplex PCR, and TCRdb kept only the in-frame ones, dropping some. The DNA was the basis for D and trimming; V, J and clone size are from that table. The sample yields approximately 250,000 clones, 88% seen once. The sample comprised peripheral blood. The receptor comes from a woman in her seventies with COVID-19, enrolled during active disease.

CDR3 sequence reads: CASSLGQQAGELFF. CDR3 sequence (DNA): TGTGCCAGCAGCTTGGGGCAGCAGGCCGGGGAGCTGTTTTTT. The V gene is TRBV5-4, the J gene TRBJ2-2; D gene unclear. Germline CDR1 reads SGHNT; CDR2 reads YYREEE (reference sequence). Trimming took off 0 bases at V and 6 bases at J, with 9 bases between the two ends. CDR3 length equals 14 residues. Full variable domain (rest looked up from reference TRBV5-4 and TRBJ2-2): ETGVTQSPTHLIKTRGQQVTLRCSSQSGHNTVSWYQQALGQGPQFIFQYYREEENGRGNFPPRFSGLQFPNYSSELNVNALELDDSALYLCASSLGQQAGELFFGEGSRLTVL.